This TCR beta chain is from a study of OX40 agonist ivuxolimab in advanced cancers. Study summary: Prior checkpoint blockade (anti-PD-1, anti-PD-L1 or anti-CTLA-4) was permitted; 35% to 50% had it.

Produced via immunoSEQ multiplex PCR; TCRdb's table is partial and in-frame only. The data show approximately 94,000 clones, around 80% seen once. The sampling schedule covered blood at baseline, cycle 4 day 1, and cycle 7 day 1. This CDR3 comprises 14 residues. Germline V gives CDR1 KGHSH, CDR2 LQKENI. Trimming took 3 bases from V and 5 from J; bases not matched to a gene: 4. The chain couples TRBV18 to TRBJ2-5; 9 nucleotides align to TRBD2. The receptor comes from an adult with an advanced solid tumor such as melanoma, head and neck, liver or kidney cancer. The material was CD4+ or CD8+ T cells sorted from blood, obtained in a trial of the OX40 agonist ivuxolimab. CDR3 in DNA: TGTGCCAGCTCACCCGGGACTAGCTGGGAGACCCAGTACTTC. Translation: CASSPGTSWETQYF.